Listed below are T cell receptor beta chains from one sample, sequenced in a study of T cell repertoires in cytomegalovirus infection. Each CDR3 protein is one row after TCRdb ran MiXCR on the reads. The sample has approximately 500,000 distinct CDR3 sequences; about 30% are singletons. The sequenced material came from PBMCs. These receptors originate from a human donor in good health (CMV status not recorded). Some clones in this sample may be carry-over from other donors' samples. The CDR3 runs from the conserved cysteine through the conserved F or W. D genes are given only for firm matches. The size field is filled for only some rows; it gives once, few, many or a size class.

D gene: .; V gene: TRBV6-2/TRBV6-3; clone size: .; J gene: TRBJ2-7; CDR3 protein: CASSSGREQYF; CDR3 DNA: TGTGCCAGCAGTTCCGGGCGCGAGCAGTACTTC
D gene: .; V gene: TRBV12-3/TRBV12-4; clone size: .; J gene: TRBJ1-1; CDR3 protein: CASSHTENTEAFF; CDR3 DNA: TGTGCCAGCAGCCATACAGAAAACACTGAAGCTTTCTTT
D gene: .; V gene: TRBV6-1; clone size: .; J gene: TRBJ2-2; CDR3 protein: CASSEGVNTGELFF; CDR3 DNA: TGTGCCAGCAGCGAAGGGGTTAACACCGGGGAGCTGTTTTTT
D gene: TRBD1; V gene: TRBV2; clone size: few; J gene: TRBJ1-5; CDR3 protein: CASKDRVNQPQHF; CDR3 DNA: TGTGCCAGTAAAGACAGGGTCAATCAGCCCCAGCATTTT
D gene: TRBD1; V gene: TRBV11-2; clone size: few; J gene: TRBJ1-2; CDR3 protein: CASSLAPRSLRTGLNRYGYTF; CDR3 DNA: TGTGCCAGCAGCTTAGCACCCCGTTCCCTAAGGACAGGGCTCAACCGCTATGGCTACACCTTC
D gene: .; V gene: TRBV29-1; clone size: .; J gene: TRBJ1-1; CDR3 protein: CSASRERTEAFF; CDR3 DNA: TGCAGCGCTAGCCGGGAGCGCACTGAAGCTTTCTTT
D gene: .; V gene: TRBV4-1; clone size: .; J gene: TRBJ1-5; CDR3 protein: CASSQEGGYSNQPQHF; CDR3 DNA: TGCGCCAGCAGCCAAGAGGGCGGCTATAGCAATCAGCCCCAGCATTTT
D gene: .; V gene: TRBV7-9; clone size: few; J gene: TRBJ1-4; CDR3 protein: CASSLAPGVEKLFF; CDR3 DNA: TGTGCCAGCAGCTTAGCACCAGGGGTCGAAAAACTGTTTTTT
D gene: .; V gene: TRBV28; clone size: .; J gene: TRBJ2-2; CDR3 protein: CASSHGGRGYTGELFF; CDR3 DNA: TGTGCCAGCTCCCATGGAGGCAGGGGCTACACCGGGGAGCTGTTTTTT
D gene: TRBD1; V gene: TRBV7-2; clone size: .; J gene: TRBJ1-5; CDR3 protein: CASSLEGRGLNQPQHF; CDR3 DNA: TGTGCCAGCAGCTTAGAGGGCAGGGGGCTCAATCAGCCCCAGCATTTT
D gene: .; V gene: TRBV6-5; clone size: .; J gene: TRBJ2-2; CDR3 protein: CASSRRGLLNTGELFF; CDR3 DNA: TGTGCCAGCAGCCGCCGGGGTCTACTGAACACCGGGGAGCTGTTTTTT
D gene: TRBD1; V gene: TRBV28; clone size: few; J gene: TRBJ1-2; CDR3 protein: CASSRQGFGGYTF; CDR3 DNA: TGTGCCAGCAGCCGACAGGGGTTTGGTGGCTACACCTTC
D gene: .; V gene: TRBV11-3; clone size: .; J gene: TRBJ2-1; CDR3 protein: CASSPRDGLYNEQFF; CDR3 DNA: TGTGCCAGCAGCCCTCGGGACGGGCTCTACAATGAGCAGTTCTTC
D gene: .; V gene: TRBV6-5; clone size: .; J gene: TRBJ2-1; CDR3 protein: CASSGLVGNEQFF; CDR3 DNA: TGTGCCAGCAGTGGCCTCGTGGGCAATGAGCAGTTCTTC
D gene: .; V gene: TRBV5-1; clone size: few; J gene: TRBJ1-5; CDR3 protein: CASSLVGGHEPQHF; CDR3 DNA: TGCGCCAGCAGCTTGGTCGGGGGGCATGAGCCCCAGCATTTT
D gene: TRBD1; V gene: TRBV20-1; clone size: .; J gene: TRBJ1-2; CDR3 protein: CSARGGTGRGYTF; CDR3 DNA: TGCAGTGCTAGAGGGGGGACAGGGAGAGGCTACACCTTC
D gene: .; V gene: TRBV7-9; clone size: few; J gene: TRBJ2-5; CDR3 protein: CASSLRPWQGGTARKKETQYF; CDR3 DNA: TGTGCCAGCAGCTTACGTCCATGGCAGGGTGGGACCGCCAGGAAAAAAGAGACCCAGTACTTC
D gene: .; V gene: TRBV18; clone size: few; J gene: TRBJ2-7; CDR3 protein: CASSPGASWGWEAAYEQYF; CDR3 DNA: TGTGCCAGCTCACCAGGCGCCTCCTGGGGATGGGAGGCCGCCTACGAGCAGTACTTC
D gene: .; V gene: TRBV19; clone size: .; J gene: TRBJ1-5; CDR3 protein: CASSPLSSIGGKQF; CDR3 DNA: TGTGCCAGTAGTCCCCTTTCTTCTATCGGGGGAAAGCAATTT
D gene: .; V gene: TRBV7-6; clone size: few; J gene: TRBJ2-1; CDR3 protein: CASSLERDTKVPRFF; CDR3 DNA: TGTGCCAGCAGCTTAGAAAGGGACACGAAGGTCCCCCGTTTCTTC
D gene: .; V gene: TRBV7-2; clone size: many; J gene: TRBJ2-3; CDR3 protein: CASSSTTTSTDTQYF; CDR3 DNA: TGTGCCAGCAGCTCCACGACTACTAGCACAGATACGCAGTATTTT
D gene: TRBD2; V gene: TRBV7-9; clone size: .; J gene: TRBJ2-2; CDR3 protein: CASSSHPGLAGVGGTGELFF; CDR3 DNA: TGTGCCAGCAGCTCCCATCCGGGACTAGCGGGAGTAGGTGGCACCGGGGAGCTGTTTTTT
D gene: TRBD2; V gene: TRBV6-2/TRBV6-3; clone size: few; J gene: TRBJ2-5; CDR3 protein: CASLGTSGDRETQYF; CDR3 DNA: TGTGCCAGCCTCGGGACTAGCGGGGATCGGGAGACCCAGTACTTC